This T cell receptor (beta chain) comes out of a study of shared clonotypes between healthy human individuals. The germline V gene has CDR1 SGHDT and CDR2 YYEEEE. V shed 6 bases and J shed 0 bases, with 13 bases lying between them. This CDR3 region has 15 residues. TCRdb's copy holds only in-frame clones and misses some; the assay was immunoSEQ multiplex PCR. This sample has 2 million to 2.5 million clones, with roughly 91% found just once. Naivety among CD8 cells was defined by CD45RO negativity and positive CCR7 selection, thereby excluding terminally differentiated effector memory CD45RA+ cells. On this clone: Its antigen is not identified.

Study-wide findings and caveats: Naive subsets generally exceeded memory subsets in estimated richness.

Sequenced sample: naive CD8+ T cells from PBMCs. The receptor was derived from a man aged 18 to 29 in good health. Some clones in this sample may be carry-over from other donors' samples. This chain links TRBV5-6 with TRBJ2-1, with D perhaps being TRBD1 or TRBD2 (5 bases each). This CDR3 is CASKRGAYSYNEQFF. In DNA form, the CDR3 reads TGTGCCAGCAAACGGGGCGCGTACTCCTACAATGAGCAGTTCTTC. Based on the CDR3 plus reference TRBV5-6 and TRBJ2-1, the full variable domain is DAGVTQSPTHLIKTRGQQVTLRCSPKSGHDTVSWYQQALGQGPQFIFQYYEEEERQRGNFPDRFSGHQFPNYSSELNVNALLLGDSALYLCASKRGAYSYNEQFFGPGTRLTVL.